These 9 T cell receptor beta chains originate from one sample sequenced in a study of blood T cell repertoires in COVID-19. Assay: immunoSEQ multiplex PCR; the TCRdb copy retains only in-frame clones and omits some. There are approximately 20,000 clones in the sample; roughly 81% occur only once, and around 29% lies in the top ten. The sequencing input was peripheral blood. The source of these receptors is a human donor with active COVID-19. The donor label of this sample is uncertain.

This sequence joins TRBV7-6 and TRBJ2-1; 8 bases line up with TRBD2. The ends lost 1 base at V and 0 bases at J; junction bases unmatched: 5. Germline CDR1 SGHVS, CDR2 FNYEAQ. The CDR3 runs 17 residues. Here the CDR3 DNA reads TGTGCCAGCAGCTTAGTTCTCCGGGGGGGCTCCTACAATGAGCAGTTCTTC. Translation: CASSLVLRGGSYNEQFF.

This chain links TRBV27 with TRBJ2-7, with a possible D match to TRBD2 (6 bases). CDR3 length: 16 amino acids. CDR1 is MNHEY, CDR2 SMNVEV, per germline (reference sequence). Trimming shortened V by 0 bases and J by 6 bases, and 18 bases separated the two germline ends. Here the CDR3 reads CASSLSAGTSGGEQYF. CDR3 DNA: TGTGCCAGCAGTTTATCGGCCGGGACTTCCGGAGGCGAGCAGTACTTC.

The chain combines TRBV25-1 with TRBJ2-1; D might be TRBD1 (6 bases). Trimming left V 5 bases short and J 5 bases short, with 19 bases between. The germline CDR1 and CDR2 sequences are MGHDK and SYGVNS. CDR3 size: 16 residues. The CDR3 DNA is TGTGCCAGCAGTCTATTGGGACAACCAGAAGACAATGAGCAGTTCTTC. Translated, it gives CASSLLGQPEDNEQFF.

The chain couples TRBV6-1 to TRBJ1-4, with D unresolved. The V end lost 1 base, the J end lost 5 bases, and 5 bases lay between the germline ends. The CDR3 covers 13 residues. Germline CDR1 MNHNS, CDR2 SASEGT. CDR3 protein: CASSEDRNEKLFF. In DNA form, the CDR3 reads TGTGCCAGCAGTGAAGACAGAAATGAAAAACTGTTTTTT.

The chain couples TRBV3-1 (or the pseudogene TRBV3-2) to TRBJ2-2; 9 bases are a match to TRBD1. Trimming cost V 1 base and J 4 bases; bases outside gene matches: 4. Germline CDR1 LGHDT, CDR2 YNNKEL (reference sequence). The CDR3 covers 16 residues. The CDR3 region has the DNA TGTGCCAGCAGCCAAGGGACAGGGGTTCGCACCGGGGAGCTGTTTTTT. Translation gives CASSQGTGVRTGELFF.

This clone has only a few counts. V gene TRBV19 combines with J gene TRBJ1-5, with TRBD1 identical over 9 bases. Germline values: CDR1 LNHDA, CDR2 SQIVND (reference sequence). This CDR3 is 13 amino acids long. Trimming removed 8 bases from V and 4 bases from J; junction bases left unmatched: 3. This CDR3 is CASLDRGNQPQHF. The CDR3 coding sequence is TGTGCCAGTTTGGACAGGGGAAATCAGCCCCAGCATTTT.

This clone is a singleton in its sample. The chain combines TRBV9 with TRBJ1-1, with D uncertain. V was pared by 4 bases and J by 6 bases, with 19 bases between. The germline V gene has CDR1 SGDLS and CDR2 YYNGEE. This CDR3 region has 15 residues. CDR3 sequence (DNA): TGTGCCAGCAGCCCAAGTGGAGGGATTAGCGCTGAAGCTTTCTTT. Protein sequence: CASSPSGGISAEAFF.

This chain uses TRBV12-3 or TRBV12-4 with TRBJ1-2; perhaps TRBD1 as D (5 bases). Between the trimmed V and J ends, which lost 2 bases and 4 bases, there was a span of 8 bases. The CDR3 consists of 13 residues. The CDR3 protein is CASSLTGVYGYTF. The CDR3 DNA is TGTGCCAGCAGTTTAACGGGGGTCTATGGCTACACCTTC.

Note on this clone: The junction differs from germline at one of its ends, possibly a read error. The chain carries TRBV7-9 and TRBJ2-5; 8 positions agree with TRBD2. CDR3 length equals 12 residues. Germline V gene lookup returns CDR1 SEHNR and CDR2 FQNEAQ (reference sequence). The CDR3 DNA reads TGTGCCAGCAGCTTAACCCCCGGGACTAGTGACTTC. Its translation is CASSLTPGTSDF.